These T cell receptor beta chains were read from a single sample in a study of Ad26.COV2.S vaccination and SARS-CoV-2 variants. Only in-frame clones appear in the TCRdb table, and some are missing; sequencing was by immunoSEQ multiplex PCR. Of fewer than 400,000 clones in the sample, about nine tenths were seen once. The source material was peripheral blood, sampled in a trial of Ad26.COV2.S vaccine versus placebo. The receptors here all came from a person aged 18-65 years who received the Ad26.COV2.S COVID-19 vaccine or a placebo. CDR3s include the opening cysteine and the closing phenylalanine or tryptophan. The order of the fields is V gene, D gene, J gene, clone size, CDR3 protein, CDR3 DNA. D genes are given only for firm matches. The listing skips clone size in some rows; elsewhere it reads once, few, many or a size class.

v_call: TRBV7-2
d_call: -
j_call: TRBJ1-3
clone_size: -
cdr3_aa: CASSSLSEIGGNTIYF
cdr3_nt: TGTGCCAGCAGCTCCCTCAGCGAGATAGGCGGAAACACCATATATTTT

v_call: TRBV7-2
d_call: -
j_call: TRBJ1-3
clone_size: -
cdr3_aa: CASTRSGSGNTIYF
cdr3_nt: TGTGCCAGCACCCGGTCGGGGTCTGGAAACACCATATATTTT

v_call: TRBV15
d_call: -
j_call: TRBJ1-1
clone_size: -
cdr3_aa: CATSSPGNTEAFF
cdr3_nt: TGTGCCACCAGCAGCCCCGGGAACACTGAAGCTTTCTTT

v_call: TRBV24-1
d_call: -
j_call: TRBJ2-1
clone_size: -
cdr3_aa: CATSDSAGLDEQFF
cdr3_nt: TGTGCCACCAGTGATTCTGCAGGGCTGGATGAGCAGTTCTTC

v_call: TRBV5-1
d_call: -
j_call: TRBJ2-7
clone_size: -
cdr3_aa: CASSRTRARYEQYF
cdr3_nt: TGCGCCAGCAGCCGGACACGAGCCCGGTACGAGCAGTACTTC

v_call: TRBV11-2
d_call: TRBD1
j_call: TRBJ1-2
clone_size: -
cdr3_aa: CASSLAGGAAGYTF
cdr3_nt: TGTGCCAGCAGTTTAGCAGGGGGCGCCGCTGGCTACACCTTC

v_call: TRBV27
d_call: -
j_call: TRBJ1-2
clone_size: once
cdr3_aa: CASSPGGGYGYTF
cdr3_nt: TGTGCCAGCAGTCCCGGGGGGGGGTATGGCTACACCTTC

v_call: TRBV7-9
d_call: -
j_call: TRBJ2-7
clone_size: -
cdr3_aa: CASSRLLGHEQYF
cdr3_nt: TGTGCCAGCAGCCGTCTTCTTGGGCACGAGCAGTACTTC

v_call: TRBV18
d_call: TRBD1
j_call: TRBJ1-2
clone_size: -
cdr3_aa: CASSQGQDANYGYTF
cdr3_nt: TGTGCCAGCTCACAAGGACAGGATGCTAACTATGGCTACACCTTC

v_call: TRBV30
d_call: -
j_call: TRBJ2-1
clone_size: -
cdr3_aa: CAWSNGGSYNEQFF
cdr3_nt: TGTGCCTGGAGTAACGGGGGCTCCTACAATGAGCAGTTCTTC

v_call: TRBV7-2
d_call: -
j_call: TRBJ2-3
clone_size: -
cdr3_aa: CASSPSGSHGGSQYF
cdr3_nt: TGTGCCAGCAGCCCTTCCGGCTCGCACGGAGGTTCGCAGTATTTT

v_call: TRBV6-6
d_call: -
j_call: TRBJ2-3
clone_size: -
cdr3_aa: CASSYPDSTDTQYF
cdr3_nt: TGTGCCAGCAGTTACCCGGACAGCACAGATACGCAGTATTTT

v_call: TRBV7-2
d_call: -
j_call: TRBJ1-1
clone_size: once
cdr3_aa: CASSLLGRRTEAFF
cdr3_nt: TGTGCCAGCAGCTTATTGGGCAGGAGGACTGAAGCTTTCTTT

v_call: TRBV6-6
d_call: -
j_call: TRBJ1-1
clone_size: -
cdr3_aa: CASIAGDTEAFF
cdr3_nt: TGTGCCAGCATAGCGGGGGACACTGAAGCTTTCTTT

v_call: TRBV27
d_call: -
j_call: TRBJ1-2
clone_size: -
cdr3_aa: CASSFLGGGYTF
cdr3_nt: TGTGCCAGCAGTTTTCTGGGGGGTGGCTACACCTTC

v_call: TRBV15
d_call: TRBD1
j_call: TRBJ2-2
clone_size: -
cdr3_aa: CAITGTGRTGELFF
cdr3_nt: TGTGCCATCACCGGGACAGGGCGTACCGGGGAGCTGTTTTTT

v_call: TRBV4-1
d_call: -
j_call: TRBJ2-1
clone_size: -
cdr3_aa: CASSQAPAGSIYNEQFF
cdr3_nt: TGCGCCAGCAGCCAAGCCCCAGCTGGCAGCATCTACAATGAGCAGTTCTTC

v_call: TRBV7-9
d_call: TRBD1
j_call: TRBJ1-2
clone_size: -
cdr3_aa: CASHPPAIQGISYGYTF
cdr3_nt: TGTGCCTCCCACCCTCCAGCCATACAGGGGATTAGTTATGGCTACACCTTC

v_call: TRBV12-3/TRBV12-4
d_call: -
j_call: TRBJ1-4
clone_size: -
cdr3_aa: CASSLTGREKLFF
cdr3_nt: TGTGCCAGCAGTCTCACAGGCAGGGAAAAACTGTTTTTT

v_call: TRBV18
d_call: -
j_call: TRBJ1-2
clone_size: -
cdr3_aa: CASSPNRDTGGYTF
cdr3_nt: TGTGCCAGCTCACCAAACCGGGACACCGGTGGCTACACCTTC

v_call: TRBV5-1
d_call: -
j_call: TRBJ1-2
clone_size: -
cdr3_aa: CASSLEGQGSHGYTF
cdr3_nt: TGCGCCAGCAGCTTGGAGGGGCAGGGATCGCATGGCTACACCTTC

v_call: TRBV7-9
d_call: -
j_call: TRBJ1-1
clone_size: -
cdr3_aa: CASSASGRGNTEAFF
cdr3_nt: TGTGCCAGCAGCGCATCGGGCAGGGGGAACACTGAAGCTTTCTTT

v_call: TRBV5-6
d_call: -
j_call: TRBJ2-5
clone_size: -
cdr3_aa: CASRQNLGTQYF
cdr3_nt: TGTGCCAGCAGGCAGAACCTCGGGACCCAGTACTTC

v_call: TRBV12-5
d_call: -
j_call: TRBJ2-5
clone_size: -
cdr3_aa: CASSSGGRMAQETQYF
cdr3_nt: TGTGCTAGTTCCTCGGGGGGCCGCATGGCTCAAGAGACCCAGTACTTC

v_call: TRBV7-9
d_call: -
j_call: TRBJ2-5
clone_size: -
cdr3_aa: CASRPSSGLGETQYF
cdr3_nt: TGTGCCAGCAGGCCCTCCTCGGGGCTGGGAGAGACCCAGTACTTC

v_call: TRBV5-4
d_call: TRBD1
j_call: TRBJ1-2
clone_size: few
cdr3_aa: CASSSGQGPNYGYTF
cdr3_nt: TGTGCCAGCAGCTCCGGACAGGGACCTAACTATGGCTACACCTTC

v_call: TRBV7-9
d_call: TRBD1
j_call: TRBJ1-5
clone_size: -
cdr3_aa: CASSTSDRGNQPQHF
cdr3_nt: TGTGCCAGCAGCACCTCGGACAGGGGCAATCAGCCCCAGCATTTT

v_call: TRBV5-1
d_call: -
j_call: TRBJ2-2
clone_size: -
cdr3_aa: CASSYVLNTGELFF
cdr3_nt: TGCGCCAGCAGCTATGTCCTGAACACCGGGGAGCTGTTTTTT

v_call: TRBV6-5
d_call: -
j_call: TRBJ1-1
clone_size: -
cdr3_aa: CASSFLTLLNTEAFF
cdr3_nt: TGTGCCAGCAGTTTCCTGACTTTGTTAAACACTGAAGCTTTCTTT

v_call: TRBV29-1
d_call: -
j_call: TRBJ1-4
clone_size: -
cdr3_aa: CSVWGINEKLFF
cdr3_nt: TGCAGCGTCTGGGGGATTAATGAAAAACTGTTTTTT

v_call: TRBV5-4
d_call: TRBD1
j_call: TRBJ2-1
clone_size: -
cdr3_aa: CASSLPPGQRSYNEQFF
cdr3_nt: TGTGCCAGCAGCTTACCCCCGGGACAGCGCTCCTACAATGAGCAGTTCTTC

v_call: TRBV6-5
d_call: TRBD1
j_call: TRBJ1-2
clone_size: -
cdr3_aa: CASSYSDRGAYGYTF
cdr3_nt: TGTGCCAGCAGTTACTCTGACAGGGGCGCCTATGGCTACACCTTC

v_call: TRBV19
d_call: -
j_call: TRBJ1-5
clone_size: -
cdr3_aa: CASSGFRTVVNQPQHF
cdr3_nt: TGTGCCAGTAGTGGGTTTAGGACAGTCGTCAATCAGCCCCAGCATTTT

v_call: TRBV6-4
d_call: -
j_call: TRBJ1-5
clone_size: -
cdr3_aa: CASSPGGGQPQHF
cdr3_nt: TGTGCCAGCAGTCCGGGCGGTGGTCAGCCCCAGCATTTT

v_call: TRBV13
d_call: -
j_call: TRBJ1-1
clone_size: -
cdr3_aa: CASSLGRTGINTEAFF
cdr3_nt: TGTGCCAGCAGCTTAGGCCGCACAGGAATAAACACTGAAGCTTTCTTT

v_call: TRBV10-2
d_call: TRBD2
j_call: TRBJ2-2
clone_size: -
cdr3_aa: CASIPRLAGGPVNTGELFF
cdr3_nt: TGCGCCAGCATTCCTAGACTAGCGGGGGGTCCCGTGAACACCGGGGAGCTGTTTTTT

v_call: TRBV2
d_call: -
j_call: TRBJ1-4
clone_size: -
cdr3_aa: CASSEFRLREKLFF
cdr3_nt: TGTGCCAGCAGTGAGTTCCGGCTTCGGGAAAAACTGTTTTTT

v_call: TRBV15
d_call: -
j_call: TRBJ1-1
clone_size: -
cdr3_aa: CATSTSLGGEAFF
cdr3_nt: TGTGCCACCAGCACTTCGCTGGGCGGTGAAGCTTTCTTT

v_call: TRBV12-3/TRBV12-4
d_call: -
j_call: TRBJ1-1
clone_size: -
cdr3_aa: CASSLAVGEAFF
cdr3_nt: TGTGCCAGCAGTTTAGCGGTCGGTGAAGCTTTCTTT

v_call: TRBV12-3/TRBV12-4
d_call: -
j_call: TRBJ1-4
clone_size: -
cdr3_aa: CASSRNWDKLFF
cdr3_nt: TGTGCCAGCAGCCGCAATTGGGACAAACTGTTTTTT

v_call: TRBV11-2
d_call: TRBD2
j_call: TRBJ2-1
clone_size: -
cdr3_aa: CASSLELTSGGANEQFF
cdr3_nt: TGTGCCAGCAGCTTAGAACTGACTAGCGGGGGGGCTAATGAGCAGTTCTTC

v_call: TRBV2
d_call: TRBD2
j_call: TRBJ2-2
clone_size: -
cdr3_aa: CASSALAGEITGELFF
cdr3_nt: TGTGCCAGCAGCGCACTAGCGGGGGAGATCACCGGGGAGCTGTTTTTT

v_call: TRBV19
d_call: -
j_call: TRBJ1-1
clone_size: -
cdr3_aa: CASSIYGSNTEAFF
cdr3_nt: TGTGCCAGTAGTATATACGGGAGCAACACTGAAGCTTTCTTT

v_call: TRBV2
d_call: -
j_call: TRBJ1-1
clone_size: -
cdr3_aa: CASSLHEGYTEAFF
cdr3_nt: TGTGCCAGCAGTTTACACGAAGGATACACTGAAGCTTTCTTT

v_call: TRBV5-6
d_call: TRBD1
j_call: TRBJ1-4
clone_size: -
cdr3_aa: CASSLEVAGGEKLFF
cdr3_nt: TGTGCCAGCAGCTTGGAGGTGGCAGGGGGTGAAAAACTGTTTTTT

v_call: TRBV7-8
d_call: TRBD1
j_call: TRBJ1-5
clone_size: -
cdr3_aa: CASSAGQGSGQPQHF
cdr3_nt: TGTGCCAGCAGCGCGGGACAGGGGAGTGGTCAGCCCCAGCATTTT

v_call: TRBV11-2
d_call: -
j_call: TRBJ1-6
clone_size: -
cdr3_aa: CASSKRGGSYNSPLHF
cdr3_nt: TGTGCCAGCAGCAAACGAGGGGGATCCTATAATTCACCCCTCCACTTT

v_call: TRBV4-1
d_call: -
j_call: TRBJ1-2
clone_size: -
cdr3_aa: CASRHEVATQRNYGYTF
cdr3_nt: TGCGCCAGCAGACACGAAGTAGCAACACAACGTAACTATGGCTACACCTTC

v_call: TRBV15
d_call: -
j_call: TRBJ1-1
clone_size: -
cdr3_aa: CATSRDTMMNTEAFF
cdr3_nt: TGTGCCACCAGCAGAGATACAATGATGAACACTGAAGCTTTCTTT

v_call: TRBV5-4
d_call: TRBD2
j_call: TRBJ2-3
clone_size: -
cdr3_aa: CASSTLAGFLSLSSTDTQYF
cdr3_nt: TGTGCCAGCAGCACCTTAGCGGGGTTCTTAAGTTTATCTAGCACAGATACGCAGTATTTT

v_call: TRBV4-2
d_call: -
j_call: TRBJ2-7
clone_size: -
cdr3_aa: CASSQDLGTYEQYF
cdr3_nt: TGTGCCAGCAGCCAAGATCTTGGAACCTACGAGCAGTACTTC

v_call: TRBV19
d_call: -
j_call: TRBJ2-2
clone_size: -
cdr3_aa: CASSILPGELFF
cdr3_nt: TGTGCCAGTAGTATCCTGCCCGGGGAGCTGTTTTTT

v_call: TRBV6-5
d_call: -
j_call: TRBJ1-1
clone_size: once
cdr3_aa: CASKSIHGNTEAFF
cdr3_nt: TGTGCCAGCAAAAGCATTCACGGGAACACTGAAGCTTTCTTT

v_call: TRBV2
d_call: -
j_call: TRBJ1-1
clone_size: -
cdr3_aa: CANNIEVNTEAFF
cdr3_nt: TGTGCCAACAATATCGAGGTGAACACTGAAGCTTTCTTT

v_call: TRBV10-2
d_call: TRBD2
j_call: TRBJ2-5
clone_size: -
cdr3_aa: CASSDGTSGQETQYF
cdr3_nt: TGCGCCAGCAGTGATGGGACTAGCGGACAAGAGACCCAGTACTTC

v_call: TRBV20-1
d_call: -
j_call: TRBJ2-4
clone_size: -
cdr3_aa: CSASQGRERQYF
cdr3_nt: TGCAGTGCTAGTCAGGGCAGGGAACGGCAGTACTTC

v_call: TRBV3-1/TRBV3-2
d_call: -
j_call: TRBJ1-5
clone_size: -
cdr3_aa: CASSASGPSEPQHF
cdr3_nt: TGTGCCAGCAGCGCCTCCGGTCCTAGCGAGCCCCAGCATTTT

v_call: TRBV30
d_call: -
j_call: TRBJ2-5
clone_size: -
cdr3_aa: CAWSPLETQYF
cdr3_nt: TGTGCCTGGAGTCCGTTGGAGACCCAGTACTTC

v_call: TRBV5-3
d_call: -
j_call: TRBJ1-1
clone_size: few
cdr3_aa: CARSFPAGIAEAFF
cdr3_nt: TGTGCCAGAAGCTTCCCCGCCGGAATCGCTGAAGCTTTCTTT

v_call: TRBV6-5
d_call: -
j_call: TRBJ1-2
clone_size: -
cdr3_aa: CASNTGSNYGYTF
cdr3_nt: TGTGCCAGCAATACAGGGTCTAACTATGGCTACACCTTC